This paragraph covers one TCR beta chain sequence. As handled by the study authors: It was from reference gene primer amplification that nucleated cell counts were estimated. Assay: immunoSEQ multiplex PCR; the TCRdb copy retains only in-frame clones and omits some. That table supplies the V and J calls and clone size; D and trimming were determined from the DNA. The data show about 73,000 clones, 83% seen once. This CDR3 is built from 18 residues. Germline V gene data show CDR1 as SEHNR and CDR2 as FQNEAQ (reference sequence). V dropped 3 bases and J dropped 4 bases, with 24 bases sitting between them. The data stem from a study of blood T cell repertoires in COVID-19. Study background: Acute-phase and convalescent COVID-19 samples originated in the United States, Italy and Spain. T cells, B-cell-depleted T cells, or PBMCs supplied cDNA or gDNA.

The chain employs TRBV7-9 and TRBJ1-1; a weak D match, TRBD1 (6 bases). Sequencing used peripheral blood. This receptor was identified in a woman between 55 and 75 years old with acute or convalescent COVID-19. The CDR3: CASSFGAGGHRFPTEAFF. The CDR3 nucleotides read TGTGCCAGCAGCTTTGGGGCGGGGGGACACCGTTTCCCCACTGAAGCTTTCTTT.